This T cell receptor (beta chain) was captured in a study of shared clonotypes between healthy human individuals. Regarding the study as a whole: Donors were few, which limited the genetic and exposure-history diversity represented.

Germline V lookup: CDR1 SGHDN, CDR2 FVKESK. V gave up 3 bases and J gave up 0 bases; unmatched junction bases: 9. CDR3 size: 17 residues. This clone was observed once. Its specificity is not known. Several immunoSEQ plates held equal portions of the genomic DNA taken from each subset. Per the authors' pipeline: Filtering differed since immunoSEQ provided only junctions, with no quality scores. Method: immunoSEQ multiplex PCR; TCRdb's copy keeps in-frame clones and lacks some. V, J and clone size reflect that table, while D and trimming were determined from the DNA. This table holds millions of clones, more than 80% found once.

V usage is TRBV14 and J usage is TRBJ2-3, with 7 bases fitting TRBD1. The sample was naive CD4+ T cells from PBMCs. Subset reported: CD45RA+ positively selected. The sequence derives from a man aged 18 to 30 in good health. Some clones in this sample may be carry-over from other donors' samples. CDR3 nucleotides: TGTGCCAGCAGCCAGGAGAGACAGGGCCCTAGCACAGATACGCAGTATTTT. Translating gives CASSQERQGPSTDTQYF.